This TCR beta chain is drawn from a study of T cell responses to AZD1222 COVID-19 vaccine. In the case of this clone: Its matching antigen is unknown.

Libraries were prepared by immunoSEQ multiplex PCR; TCRdb keeps only in-frame clonotypes and omits some of them. The table records 150,000 to 200,000 clones, approximately 90% of them present only once. The ends were cut back, 3 bases at V and 6 bases at J, with 13 bases in the middle. CDR1 and CDR2 (germline): SEHNR, FQNEAQ (reference sequence). The CDR3 length is 14 residues. Study-wide results and caveats: Reports say nearly half of spike-specific TCRs go after unmutated variant regions.

This clonotype was obtained from an adult who received the AZD1222 COVID-19 vaccine. The V gene is TRBV7-9, the J gene TRBJ2-3; D not resolved. Sequenced here: peripheral blood, sampled 28 days after the second AZD1222 dose. This CDR3 reads CASSFHRLGDTQYF. The CDR3 nucleotides read TGTGCCAGCAGCTTCCATCGGTTGGGGGATACGCAGTATTTT.